These T cell receptor beta chains were read from a single sample in a study of cytotoxic CD8 clonotypes in ibrutinib-treated CLL. Data came from immunoSEQ multiplex PCR; TCRdb stores just in-frame clones and leaves some out. Of hundreds of thousands of clones listed, approximately 79% are singletons. The source was PBMCs, collected after 12 months of ibrutinib treatment. The receptors derive from a human donor with chronic lymphocytic leukemia. Both conserved end residues are part of each CDR3. Fields, in order: V gene, J gene, clone size, D gene, CDR3 protein, CDR3 DNA. The D gene is left open where the match is weak. Size is omitted from some rows. Given values are once, few, many or a class for expanded clones.

TRBV29-1	TRBJ1-2	.	.	CSVEAKTYGYTF	TGCAGCGTTGAAGCAAAGACTTATGGCTACACCTTC
TRBV4-1	TRBJ1-1	.	TRBD1	CASSSSQGGGTEAFF	TGCGCCAGCAGCTCGTCGCAGGGGGGCGGCACTGAAGCTTTCTTT
TRBV9	TRBJ2-7	.	.	CASSVAGEEVSEQYF	TGTGCCAGCAGCGTAGCAGGGGAGGAGGTCAGCGAGCAGTACTTC
TRBV29-1	TRBJ1-4	.	TRBD1	CSVSWDRSNEKLFF	TGCAGCGTTTCTTGGGACAGAAGTAATGAAAAACTGTTTTTT
TRBV6-6	TRBJ2-7	.	TRBD2	CASSPGGGLENYEQYF	TGTGCCAGCAGCCCCGGGGGGGGATTGGAAAACTACGAGCAGTACTTC
TRBV28	TRBJ1-5	.	.	CASSIGGGSGWPQHF	TGTGCCAGCAGTATTGGGGGAGGGTCGGGTTGGCCCCAGCATTTT
TRBV27	TRBJ1-1	once	TRBD1	CASRPTGVAEAFF	TGTGCCAGCAGGCCGACAGGGGTCGCTGAAGCTTTCTTT
TRBV25-1	TRBJ2-7	.	TRBD1	CASSKQGGYEQYF	TGTGCCAGCAGTAAACAGGGGGGCTACGAGCAGTACTTC
TRBV7-8	TRBJ2-7	.	.	CASSLESARVAGKYEQYF	TGTGCCAGCAGCTTAGAGTCGGCACGGGTGGCAGGGAAATACGAGCAGTACTTC
TRBV7-7	TRBJ2-7	.	.	CASSPGARAVEQYF	TGTGCTAGCAGCCCAGGGGCCCGAGCCGTGGAGCAGTACTTC
TRBV30	TRBJ1-1	.	.	CAWRWEYTEAFF	TGTGCCTGGAGATGGGAATACACTGAAGCTTTCTTT
TRBV4-1	TRBJ2-1	.	.	CASSQSKGLETTNEQFF	TGCGCCAGCAGCCAAAGTAAGGGCCTGGAAACTACAAATGAGCAGTTCTTC
TRBV5-1	TRBJ2-3	.	TRBD2	CASSLAAGVTDTQYF	TGCGCCAGCAGCTTGGCGGCGGGGGTGACAGATACGCAGTATTTT
TRBV27	TRBJ1-5	few	.	CASIRGPGGRPQHF	TGTGCCAGCATCAGAGGTCCGGGGGGACGGCCCCAGCATTTT
TRBV6-5	TRBJ2-7	.	TRBD1	CATNKGTASYEQYF	TGTGCCACCAACAAGGGGACAGCCTCCTACGAGCAGTACTTC
TRBV27	TRBJ1-1	.	.	CASSLSDMNTEAFF	TGTGCCAGCAGTTTATCCGACATGAACACTGAAGCTTTCTTT
TRBV10-3	TRBJ2-7	.	.	CAISPHESGPSYEQYF	TGTGCCATCAGCCCTCACGAATCGGGACCCTCCTACGAGCAGTACTTC
TRBV28	TRBJ1-3	few	TRBD1	CASLQGHTIYF	TGTGCCAGCCTACAGGGGCACACCATATATTTT
TRBV7-7	TRBJ1-2	.	.	CASSPQDEGRGYGYTF	TGTGCTAGCAGCCCTCAAGATGAGGGGCGGGGGTATGGCTACACCTTC
TRBV25-1	TRBJ1-1	once	.	CASSEYRAADTEAFF	TGTGCCAGCAGTGAATATAGGGCAGCGGACACTGAAGCTTTCTTT
TRBV5-5	TRBJ1-3	.	.	CASSLVGDSFAGNTIYF	TGTGCCAGCAGCTTGGTTGGCGACAGTTTTGCTGGAAACACCATATATTTT
TRBV19	TRBJ1-5	.	TRBD1	CASRVQGMGNQPQHF	TGTGCCAGTAGAGTACAGGGGATGGGCAATCAGCCCCAGCATTTT
TRBV10-3	TRBJ2-5	.	.	CAIKNQETQYF	TGTGCCATCAAAAACCAAGAGACCCAGTACTTC
TRBV19	TRBJ1-1	.	.	CASSLDTGFYDTEAFF	TGTGCCAGTAGTCTGGACACCGGATTCTATGACACTGAAGCTTTCTTT
TRBV13	TRBJ2-3	.	.	CASSLELPVSTDTQYF	TGTGCCAGCAGCTTAGAACTACCCGTCAGCACAGATACGCAGTATTTT
TRBV13	TRBJ1-2	.	.	CASSTGGAGYGYTF	TGTGCCAGCAGCACCGGGGGGGCAGGCTATGGCTACACCTTC
TRBV30	TRBJ2-5	many	TRBD2	CAWSGAGEAKETQYF	TGTGCCTGGAGTGGGGCGGGGGAAGCAAAAGAGACCCAGTACTTC
TRBV18	TRBJ2-7	.	TRBD2	CASSAGLAGVSYEQYF	TGTGCCAGCTCAGCGGGACTAGCGGGAGTAAGCTACGAGCAGTACTTC
TRBV5-4	TRBJ1-2	.	.	CASSFEWVSGYTF	TGTGCCAGCAGCTTCGAATGGGTTTCTGGCTACACCTTC
TRBV7-9	TRBJ1-2	few	TRBD1	CASSLSTGRYGYTF	TGTGCCAGCAGCTTATCGACAGGGCGCTATGGCTACACCTTC
TRBV9	TRBJ2-1	.	TRBD1	CASSGQGYNEQFF	TGTGCCAGCAGCGGACAGGGGTACAATGAGCAGTTCTTC
TRBV14	TRBJ2-7	.	.	CASSPAGGSYEQYF	TGTGCCAGCAGCCCGGCTGGGGGTTCCTACGAGCAGTACTTC
TRBV11-2	TRBJ2-5	few	.	CASSLAQGNQETQYF	TGTGCCAGCAGCTTAGCCCAGGGGAACCAAGAGACCCAGTACTTC
TRBV5-4	TRBJ2-2	.	.	CASSLVVGTGELFF	TGTGCCAGCAGCTTGGTCGTCGGCACCGGGGAGCTGTTTTTT
TRBV25-1	TRBJ2-1	.	.	CASSEVGVGVDEQFF	TGTGCCAGCAGTGAGGTCGGGGTGGGGGTCGATGAGCAGTTCTTC
TRBV11-2	TRBJ2-7	.	.	CASSLGSWYGEREQYF	TGTGCCAGCAGCTTAGGAAGTTGGTACGGGGAGCGAGAGCAGTACTTC
TRBV7-9	TRBJ2-5	.	TRBD2	CASTYSGIQETQYF	TGTGCCAGTACTTATAGCGGGATTCAAGAGACCCAGTACTTC
TRBV7-9	TRBJ2-5	.	TRBD1	CASSLGDRDQETQYF	TGTGCCAGCAGCTTAGGAGACAGGGACCAAGAGACCCAGTACTTC
TRBV28	TRBJ1-1	.	.	CASSFASEAFF	TGTGCCAGCAGTTTTGCGAGTGAAGCTTTCTTT
TRBV4-1	TRBJ1-3	few	TRBD1	CASSRGNYRGSGNTIYF	TGCGCCAGCAGCCGGGGAAATTACAGGGGGTCTGGAAACACCATATATTTT
TRBV10-1	TRBJ2-4	.	.	CASSDRGARNIQYF	TGCGCCAGCAGTGATCGGGGTGCTCGAAACATTCAGTACTTC
TRBV10-3	TRBJ1-5	.	.	CAISESGDQPQHF	TGTGCCATCAGTGAGTCGGGGGATCAGCCCCAGCATTTT
TRBV5-4	TRBJ2-3	.	.	CASSSDSTDTQYF	TGTGCCAGCAGCTCGGACAGCACAGATACGCAGTATTTT
TRBV4-2	TRBJ1-4	.	.	CASSQEWGRTAAEEKLFF	TGTGCCAGCAGCCAAGAGTGGGGCAGAACGGCGGCCGAGGAAAAACTGTTTTTT
TRBV10-3	TRBJ2-7	.	TRBD2	CAISGTWGEGSEQYF	TGTGCCATCAGTGGAACCTGGGGGGAGGGTAGCGAGCAGTACTTC
TRBV19	TRBJ1-1	.	.	CASTGWTNTEAFF	TGTGCCAGTACGGGTTGGACGAACACTGAAGCTTTCTTT